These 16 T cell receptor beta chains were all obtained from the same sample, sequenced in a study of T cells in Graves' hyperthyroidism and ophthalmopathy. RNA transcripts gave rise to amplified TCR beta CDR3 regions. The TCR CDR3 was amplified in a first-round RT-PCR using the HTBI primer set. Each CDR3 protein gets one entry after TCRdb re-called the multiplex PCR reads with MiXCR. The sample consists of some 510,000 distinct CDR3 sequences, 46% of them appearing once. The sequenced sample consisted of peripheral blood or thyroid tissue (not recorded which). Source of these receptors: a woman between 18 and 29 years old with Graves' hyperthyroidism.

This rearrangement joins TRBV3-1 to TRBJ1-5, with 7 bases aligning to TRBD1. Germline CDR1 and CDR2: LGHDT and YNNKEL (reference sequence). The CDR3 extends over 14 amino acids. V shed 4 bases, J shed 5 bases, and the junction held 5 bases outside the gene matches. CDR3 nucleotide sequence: TGTGCCAGCAGCCCCTCGACAGGGCATCAGCCCCAGCATTTT. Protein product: CASSPSTGHQPQHF.

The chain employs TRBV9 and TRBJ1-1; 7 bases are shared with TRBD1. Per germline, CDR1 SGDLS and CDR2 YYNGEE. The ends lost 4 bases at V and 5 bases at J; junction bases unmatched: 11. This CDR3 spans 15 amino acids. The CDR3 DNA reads TGTGCCAGCAGCCCCAGACAGGGTCCGAAAACTGAAGCTTTCTTT. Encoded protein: CASSPRQGPKTEAFF.

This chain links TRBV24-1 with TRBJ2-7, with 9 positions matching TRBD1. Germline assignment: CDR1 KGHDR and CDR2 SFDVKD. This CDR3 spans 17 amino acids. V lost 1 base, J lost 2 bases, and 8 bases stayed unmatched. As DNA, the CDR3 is TGTGCCACCAGTGATTTCGGGGACAGGGCCGACACCTACGAGCAGTACTTC. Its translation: CATSDFGDRADTYEQYF.

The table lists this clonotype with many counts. The CDR3 DNA sequence: TGTGCCACCGCCGACCCGATAGCGGGAGGAGAGACCCAGTACTTC. Protein: CATADPIAGGETQYF. The rearrangement uses TRBV24-1 and TRBJ2-5; 10 nucleotides align to TRBD2. The J segment lost 4 bases and the V segment lost 9 bases, leaving 10 bases of the junction unmatched. CDR1 is KGHDR, CDR2 SFDVKD, per germline. CDR3 length: 15 amino acids.

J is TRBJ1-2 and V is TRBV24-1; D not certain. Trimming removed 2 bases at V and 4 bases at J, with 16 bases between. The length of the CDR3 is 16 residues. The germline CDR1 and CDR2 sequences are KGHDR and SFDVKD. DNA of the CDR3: TGTGCCACCAGTGATTCGGACCCCTCGTTTGGCTATGGCTACACCTTC. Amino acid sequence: CATSDSDPSFGYGYTF.

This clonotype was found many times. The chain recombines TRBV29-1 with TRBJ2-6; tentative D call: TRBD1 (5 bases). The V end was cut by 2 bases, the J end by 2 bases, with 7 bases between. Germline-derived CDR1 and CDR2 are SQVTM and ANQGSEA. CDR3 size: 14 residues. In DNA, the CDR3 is TGCAGCGTTGAACAGGGTGCTGGGGCCAACGTCCTGACTTTC. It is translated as CSVEQGAGANVLTF.

The CDR3 region is CASSPPRAHEQYF. Written as DNA, the CDR3 is TGTGCCAGCTCACCACCACGAGCCCACGAGCAGTACTTC. The chain uses TRBV2 and TRBJ2-7; D is undetermined. CDR1 SNHLY and CDR2 FYNNEI come from the germline V gene. V was shortened by 8 bases and J by 5 bases, with 16 bases between the two germline ends. The CDR3 is 13 residues long.

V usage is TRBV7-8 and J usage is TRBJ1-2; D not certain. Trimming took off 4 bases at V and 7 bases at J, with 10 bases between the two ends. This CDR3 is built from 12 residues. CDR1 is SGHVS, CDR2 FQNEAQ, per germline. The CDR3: CASSWGDGGYTF. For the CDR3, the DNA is TGTGCCAGCAGCTGGGGTGACGGTGGCTACACCTTC.

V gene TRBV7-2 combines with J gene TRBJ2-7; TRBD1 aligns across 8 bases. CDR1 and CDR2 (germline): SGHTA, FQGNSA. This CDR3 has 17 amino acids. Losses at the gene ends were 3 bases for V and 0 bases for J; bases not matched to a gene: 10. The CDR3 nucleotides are TGTGCCAGCAGCTTGGCGCAGGGGGCGAGGAGCTCCTACGAGCAGTACTTC. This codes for CASSLAQGARSSYEQYF.

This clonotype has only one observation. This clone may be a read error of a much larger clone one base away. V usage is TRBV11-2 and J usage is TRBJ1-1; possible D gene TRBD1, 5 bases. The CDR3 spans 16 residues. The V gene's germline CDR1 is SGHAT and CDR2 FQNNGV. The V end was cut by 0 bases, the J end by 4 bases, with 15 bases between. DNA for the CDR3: TGTGCCAGCAGCTTAGATGGGGGAGGGGTTGGCACTGAAGCTTTCTTT. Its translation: CASSLDGGGVGTEAFF.

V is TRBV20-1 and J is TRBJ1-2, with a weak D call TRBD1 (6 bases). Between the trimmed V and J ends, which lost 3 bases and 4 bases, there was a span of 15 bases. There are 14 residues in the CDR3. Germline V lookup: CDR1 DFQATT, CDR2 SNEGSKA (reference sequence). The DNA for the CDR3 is TGCAGTGCTAGGAAGGACAGAGATTTCTATGGCTACACCTTC. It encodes CSARKDRDFYGYTF.

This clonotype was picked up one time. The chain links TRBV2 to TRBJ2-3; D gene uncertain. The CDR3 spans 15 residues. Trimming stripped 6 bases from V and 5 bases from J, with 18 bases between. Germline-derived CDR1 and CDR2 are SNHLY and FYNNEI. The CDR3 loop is CASSPPVSGGDTQYF. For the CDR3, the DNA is TGTGCCAGCAGCCCACCTGTGTCGGGCGGAGATACGCAGTATTTT.

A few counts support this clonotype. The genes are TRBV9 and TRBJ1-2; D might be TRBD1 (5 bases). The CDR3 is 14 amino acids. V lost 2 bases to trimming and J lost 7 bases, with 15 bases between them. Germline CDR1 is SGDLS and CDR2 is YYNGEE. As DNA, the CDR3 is TGTGCCAGCAGCGTCTGGAGGGGCTCGGGTGGCTACACCTTC. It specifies CASSVWRGSGGYTF. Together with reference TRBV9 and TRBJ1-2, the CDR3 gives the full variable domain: DSGVTQTPKHLITATGQRVTLRCSPRSGDLSVYWYQQSLDQGLQFLIQYYNGEERAKGNILERFSAQQFPDLHSELNLSSLELGDSALYFCASSVWRGSGGYTFGSGTRLTVV.

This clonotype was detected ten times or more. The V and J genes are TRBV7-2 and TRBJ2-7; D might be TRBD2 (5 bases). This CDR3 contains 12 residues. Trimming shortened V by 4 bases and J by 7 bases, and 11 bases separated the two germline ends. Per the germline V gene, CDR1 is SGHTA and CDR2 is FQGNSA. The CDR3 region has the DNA TGTGCCAGCAGCTCTGCGGGCAGGGAGCAGTACTTC. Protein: CASSSAGREQYF.

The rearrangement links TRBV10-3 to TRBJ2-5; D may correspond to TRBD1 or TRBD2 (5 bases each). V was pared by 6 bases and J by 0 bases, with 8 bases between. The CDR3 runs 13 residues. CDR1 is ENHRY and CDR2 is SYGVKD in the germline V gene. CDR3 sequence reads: CAIRGTDQETQYF. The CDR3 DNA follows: TGTGCCATCAGGGGGACCGACCAAGAGACCCAGTACTTC.

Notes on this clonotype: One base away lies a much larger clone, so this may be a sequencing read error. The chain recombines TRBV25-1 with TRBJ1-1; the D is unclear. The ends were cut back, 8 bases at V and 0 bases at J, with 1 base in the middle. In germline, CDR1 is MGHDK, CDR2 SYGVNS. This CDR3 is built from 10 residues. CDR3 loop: CASLNTEAFF. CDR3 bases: TGTGCCAGCCTGAACACTGAAGCTTTCTTT.